This TCR beta chain was identified in a study of CD8 T cells in Susac syndrome. Negative isolation was used for CD8+ and CD4+ T cells and FACS enrichment for TEMRA cells. This CDR3 is 15 amino acids long. Germline V lookup: CDR1 KGHSH, CDR2 LQKENI. The V gene end was trimmed by 1 base and the J gene end by 5 bases; junction bases not matched to a gene: 7. Random-hexamer reverse transcription was applied to roughly 0.5 to 1 ug RNA. TCRdb re-called the immunoSEQ multiplex PCR reads with MiXCR, one entry per CDR3 protein. The top ten hold about 0.1% of the sample, which has under 300,000 distinct CDR3 sequences, about 96% seen once. Details on this clonotype: The antigen is not known.

Findings of the study overall: When the CD4+ T cell repertoires of patients with Susac syndrome were examined, they did not show any clonal expansion.

The source of this sequence is a human donor with Susac syndrome. The genes are TRBV18 and TRBJ2-5; 7 positions agree with TRBD1. Material for sequencing was CD4+ T cells from PBMCs. The CDR3 protein is CASSPQGASWETQYF. In DNA form, the CDR3 reads TGTGCCAGCTCACCACAGGGGGCTTCATGGGAGACCCAGTACTTC. The full variable domain, completed using reference TRBV18 and TRBJ2-5, is NAGVMQNPRHLVRRRGQEARLRCSPMKGHSHVYWYRQLPEEGLKFMVYLQKENIIDESGMPKERFSAEFPKEGPSILRIQQVVRGDSAAYFCASSPQGASWETQYFGPGTRLLVL.